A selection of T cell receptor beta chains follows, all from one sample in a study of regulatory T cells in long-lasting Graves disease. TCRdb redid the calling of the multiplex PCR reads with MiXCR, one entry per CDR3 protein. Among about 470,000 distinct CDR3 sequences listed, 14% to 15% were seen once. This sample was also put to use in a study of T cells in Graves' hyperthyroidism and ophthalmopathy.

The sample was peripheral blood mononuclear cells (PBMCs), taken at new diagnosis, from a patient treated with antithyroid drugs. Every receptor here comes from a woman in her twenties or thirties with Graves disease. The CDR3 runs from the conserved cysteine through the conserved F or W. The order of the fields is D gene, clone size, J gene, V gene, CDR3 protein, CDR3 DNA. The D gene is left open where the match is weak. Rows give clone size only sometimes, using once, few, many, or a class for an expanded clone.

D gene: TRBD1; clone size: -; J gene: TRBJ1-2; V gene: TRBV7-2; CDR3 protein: CASSNGQGGYGYTF; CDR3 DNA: TGTGCCAGCAGCAATGGACAGGGAGGATATGGCTACACCTTC
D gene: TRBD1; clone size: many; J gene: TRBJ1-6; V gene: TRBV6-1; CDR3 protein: CASSELHRGAYNSPLHF; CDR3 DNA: TGTGCCAGCAGTGAATTGCACAGGGGGGCGTATAATTCACCCCTCCACTTT
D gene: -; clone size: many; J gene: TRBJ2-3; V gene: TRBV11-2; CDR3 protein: CASSLVPANKTGDTQYF; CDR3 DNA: TGTGCCAGCAGCTTAGTGCCAGCTAACAAGACGGGGGATACGCAGTATTTT
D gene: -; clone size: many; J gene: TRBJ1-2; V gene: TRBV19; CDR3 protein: CASHLREAAHHGYTF; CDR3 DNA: TGTGCCAGCCACCTCCGGGAGGCAGCTCACCATGGCTACACCTTC
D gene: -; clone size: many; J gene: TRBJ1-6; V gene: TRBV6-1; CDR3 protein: CASSVNSPLHF; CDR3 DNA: TGTGCCAGCAGTGTTAATTCACCCCTCCACTTT
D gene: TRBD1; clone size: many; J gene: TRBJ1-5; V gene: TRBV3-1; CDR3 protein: CASSSGQGTSSNQPQHF; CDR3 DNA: TGTGCCAGCAGCTCGGGACAGGGGACTTCTAGCAATCAGCCCCAGCATTTT
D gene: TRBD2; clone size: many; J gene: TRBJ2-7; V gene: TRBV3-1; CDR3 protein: CASSQVGTGGTYEQYF; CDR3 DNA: TGTGCCAGCAGCCAAGTAGGAACGGGAGGTACCTACGAGCAGTACTTC
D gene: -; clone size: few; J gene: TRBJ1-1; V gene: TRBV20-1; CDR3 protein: CSAPRGTPEAFF; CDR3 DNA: TGCAGTGCTCCCCGTGGGACCCCTGAAGCTTTCTTT
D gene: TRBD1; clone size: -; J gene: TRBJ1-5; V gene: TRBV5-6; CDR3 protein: CASSLFRGQGNQPQHF; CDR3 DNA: TGTGCCAGCAGCCTCTTCAGGGGGCAAGGCAATCAGCCCCAGCATTTT
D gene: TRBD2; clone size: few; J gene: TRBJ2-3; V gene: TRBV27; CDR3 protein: CASSLGAGGFTDTQYF; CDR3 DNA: TGTGCCAGCAGTTTAGGTGCGGGAGGGTTTACAGATACGCAGTATTTT
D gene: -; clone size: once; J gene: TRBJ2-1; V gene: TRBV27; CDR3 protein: CAVEGARNEQFF; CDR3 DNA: TGTGCCGTGGAGGGAGCTAGGAATGAGCAGTTCTTC
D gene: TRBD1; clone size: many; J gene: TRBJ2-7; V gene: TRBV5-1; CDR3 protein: CASSTPGQGTEQYF; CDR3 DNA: TGCGCCAGCAGCACCCCGGGACAGGGGACCGAGCAGTACTTC
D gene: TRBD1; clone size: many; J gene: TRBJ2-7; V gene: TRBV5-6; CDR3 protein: CASSETGTGAGEQYF; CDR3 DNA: TGTGCCAGCAGCGAAACCGGGACAGGGGCCGGCGAGCAGTACTTC
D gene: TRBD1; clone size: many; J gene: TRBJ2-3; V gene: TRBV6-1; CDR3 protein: CASTQRGTGDPHGDF; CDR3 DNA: TGTGCCAGCACCCAAAGGGGGACAGGGGACCCTCACGGGGATTTT
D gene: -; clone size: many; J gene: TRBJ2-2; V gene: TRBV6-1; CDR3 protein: CASRAGTGELFF; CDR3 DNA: TGTGCCAGCAGGGCGGGCACCGGGGAGCTGTTTTTT
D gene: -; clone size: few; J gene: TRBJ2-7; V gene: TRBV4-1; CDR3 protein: CASSPLEVAGTYEQYF; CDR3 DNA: TGCGCCAGCAGCCCCCTGGAAGTGGCCGGCACCTACGAGCAGTACTTC
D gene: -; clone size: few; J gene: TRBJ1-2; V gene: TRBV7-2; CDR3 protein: CASSLGRQAYGYTF; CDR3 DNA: TGTGCCAGCAGCTTAGGTCGACAGGCCTATGGCTACACCTTC
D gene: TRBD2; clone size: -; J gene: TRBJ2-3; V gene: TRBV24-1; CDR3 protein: CATSDGGLAGGEDTQYF; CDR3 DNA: TGTGCCACCAGTGATGGGGGACTAGCGGGTGGAGAAGATACGCAGTATTTT
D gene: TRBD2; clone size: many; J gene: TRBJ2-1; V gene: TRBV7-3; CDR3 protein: CASSYGPGTSVKNEQFF; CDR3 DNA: TGTGCCAGCAGCTACGGCCCCGGGACTAGCGTTAAAAATGAGCAGTTCTTC
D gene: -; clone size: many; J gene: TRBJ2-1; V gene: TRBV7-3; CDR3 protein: CASSLWGTYNEQFF; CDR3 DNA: TGTGCCAGCAGCTTATGGGGGACCTACAATGAGCAGTTCTTC
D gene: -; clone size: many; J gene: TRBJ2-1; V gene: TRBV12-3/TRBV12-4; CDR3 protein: CASTLRGRGEQFF; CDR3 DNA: TGTGCCAGCACCCTTAGAGGGCGGGGTGAGCAGTTCTTC
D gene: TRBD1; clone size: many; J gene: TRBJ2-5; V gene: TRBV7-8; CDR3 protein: CASSRATGWAETQYF; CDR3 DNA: TGTGCCAGCAGCAGAGCGACAGGGTGGGCTGAGACCCAGTACTTC
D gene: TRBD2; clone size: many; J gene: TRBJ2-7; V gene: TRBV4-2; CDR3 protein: CASSQFGAGGSYEQYF; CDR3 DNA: TGTGCCAGCAGCCAATTCGGAGCGGGGGGGTCCTACGAGCAGTACTTC
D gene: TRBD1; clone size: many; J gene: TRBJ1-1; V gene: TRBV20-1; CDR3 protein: CSARRGTGATEAFF; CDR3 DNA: TGCAGTGCTAGAAGGGGAACAGGGGCCACTGAAGCTTTCTTT
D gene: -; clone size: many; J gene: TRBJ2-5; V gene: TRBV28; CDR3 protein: CASSSPAGKETQYF; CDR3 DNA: TGTGCCAGCAGTTCCCCGGCGGGAAAAGAGACCCAGTACTTC
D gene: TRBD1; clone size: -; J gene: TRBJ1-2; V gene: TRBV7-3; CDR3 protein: CASSSRQGLSDGYTF; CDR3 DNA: TGTGCCAGCAGCTCGCGACAGGGGTTGAGCGATGGCTACACCTTC
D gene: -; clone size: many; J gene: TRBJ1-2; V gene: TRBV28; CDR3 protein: CASSLIRFHYGYTF; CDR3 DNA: TGTGCCAGCAGTTTAATTCGGTTTCACTATGGCTACACCTTC
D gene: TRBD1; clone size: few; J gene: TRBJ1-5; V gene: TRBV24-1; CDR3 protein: CATSETQGNQPQHF; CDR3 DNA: TGTGCCACCAGTGAAACACAGGGGAATCAGCCCCAGCATTTT
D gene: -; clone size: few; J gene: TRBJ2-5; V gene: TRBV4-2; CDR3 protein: CASSQDPGELQETQYF; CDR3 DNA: TGTGCCAGCAGCCAAGACCCGGGAGAACTCCAAGAGACCCAGTACTTC
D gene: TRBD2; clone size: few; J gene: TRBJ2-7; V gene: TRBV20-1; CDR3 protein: CSAKASGREIYEQYF; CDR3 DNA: TGCAGTGCTAAAGCTAGCGGGAGGGAAATCTACGAGCAGTACTTC
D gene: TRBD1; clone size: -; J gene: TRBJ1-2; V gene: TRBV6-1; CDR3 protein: CASREGTAWGGYTF; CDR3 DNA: TGTGCCAGCAGGGAAGGGACAGCCTGGGGTGGCTACACCTTC
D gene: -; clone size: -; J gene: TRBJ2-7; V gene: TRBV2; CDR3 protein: CASTSTGSYEQYF; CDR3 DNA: TGTGCCAGCACGTCGACAGGAAGCTACGAGCAGTACTTC